The clone carrying this TCR beta chain was seen more than once but under ten times. Its antigen is unidentified. Time point: week 35, safety follow-up. Each dose of the vaccine consisted of 300 ug of mutant IDH1 20-mer peptide, with topical imiquimod. This sample was taken from a study of a mutant IDH1 vaccine in newly diagnosed glioma. Study in general: Vaccination followed radiotherapy alone by 4-6 weeks, or accompanied temozolomide cycles.

The repertoire was sequenced with immunoSEQ multiplex PCR; TCRdb's copy has only in-frame clones and lacks some. The top ten hold approximately 8.5% of the sample, which has some 31,000 clones, almost 80% seen once. Study-wide results and limits: Of the patients, roughly 93% had vaccine-induced immune responses.

The source was PBMCs, collected from a glioma patient whose treatment included an IDH1 peptide vaccine. This receptor was obtained from a woman between 25 and 40 years old with glioma. Some clones in this sample may be carry-over from other donors' samples.

The CDR3 nucleotides are TGTGCCAGCAGTTGGGGTGGGGGACGGTCCGAAGCTTTCTTT. This gives the protein CASSWGGGRSEAFF. The V and J genes are TRBV28 and TRBJ1-1; weak D call: TRBD1 (5 bases). The CDR3 spans 14 residues. The germline V gene encodes CDR1 MDHEN and CDR2 SYDVKM. Trimming took off 4 bases at V and 8 bases at J, with 17 bases between the two ends.